These T cell receptor beta chains were read from a single sample in a study of T cell changes during pregnancy in multiple sclerosis. Clones were read by immunoSEQ multiplex PCR, and TCRdb kept only the in-frame ones, dropping some. Of about 51,000 clones listed, more than 85% are singletons. The sequenced sample was CD8+ T cells from peripheral blood mononuclear cells, obtained in the second trimester of pregnancy. These receptors were collected from a female donor with multiple sclerosis, enrolled in a pregnancy study. Each CDR3 is given with its conserved first and last residue. Each record gives: clone size, J gene, V gene, D gene, CDR3 length, CDR3 DNA, CDR3 protein. The D gene is left open where the match is weak. Some rows mark clone size as missing; the rest say once, few, many or name a class of expanded clone.

>.|TRBJ2-6|TRBV10-1|TRBD2|21
TGCGCCAGCAGTGGGGCCCTTCCTACTAGCGGGGTTAACTCTGGGGCCAACGTCCTGACTTTC
CASSGALPTSGVNSGANVLTF
>.|TRBJ1-2|TRBV7-3|.|14
TGTGCCAGCAGCTTAAATACAGAGAACTATGGCTACACCTTC
CASSLNTENYGYTF
>.|TRBJ2-7|TRBV2|.|14
TGTGCCAGCGGACAACCGGACAGCTTTTACGAGCAGTACTTC
CASGQPDSFYEQYF
>.|TRBJ1-1|TRBV2|.|13
TGTGCCAGCAGTCCCGGCGGGGGAACTGAAGCTTTCTTT
CASSPGGGTEAFF
>.|TRBJ2-1|TRBV4-2|TRBD1|16
TGTGCCAGCAGCCAAGTTGGACAGGGGGCGGACAATGAGCAGTTCTTC
CASSQVGQGADNEQFF
>.|TRBJ2-7|TRBV4-1|TRBD1|15
TGCGCCAGCAGCCCCCGGGACAGGGGGCCATACGAGCAGTACTTC
CASSPRDRGPYEQYF
>.|TRBJ2-7|TRBV7-6|TRBD1|14
TGTGCCAGCAGCCATCGGGACAGTGCCTACGAGCAGTACTTC
CASSHRDSAYEQYF
>.|TRBJ1-5|TRBV6-1|.|16
TGTGCCAGCAGTGAATTCCGGGGTTTGAGCAATCAGCCCCAGCATTTT
CASSEFRGLSNQPQHF
>.|TRBJ2-7|TRBV30|.|13
TGTGCCTGGAGTGTACTTGGGGCCCCCGAGCAGTACTTC
CAWSVLGAPEQYF
>once|TRBJ2-7|TRBV7-9|.|12
TGTGCCAGCAGCTTAAGCGGCTACGAGCAGTACTTC
CASSLSGYEQYF
>.|TRBJ1-2|TRBV7-9|TRBD1|15
TGTGCCAGCAGCTCCTCCGGGACAGGGCCCTATGGCTACACCTTC
CASSSSGTGPYGYTF
>.|TRBJ1-2|TRBV11-2|.|12
TGTGCCAGCAGCTTAGGGCTGGGCGGCTACACCTTC
CASSLGLGGYTF
>.|TRBJ1-2|TRBV27|.|15
TGTGCCAGCAGTCCCCTCCCCAACACATACTATGGCTACACCTTC
CASSPLPNTYYGYTF
>.|TRBJ1-1|TRBV27|.|13
TGTGCCAGCATGAAGGGGCCCAACACTGAAGCTTTCTTT
CASMKGPNTEAFF
>.|TRBJ1-6|TRBV7-2|.|15
TGTGCCAGCAGCAGCCCGACAGGCAAATTCATGAGCCTCCACTTT
CASSSPTGKFMSLHF
>.|TRBJ2-1|TRBV29-1|TRBD2|14
TGCAGCGTTCTCGGAGTAGCGGGGGTAAATGAGCAGTTCTTC
CSVLGVAGVNEQFF
>.|TRBJ2-1|TRBV9|TRBD2|15
TGTGCCAGCAGCGTAGAGGCGGGGGGTTATGATGAGCAGTTCTTC
CASSVEAGGYDEQFF
>.|TRBJ1-1|TRBV30|.|9
TGTGCCTGGAGTGAAGGGAGACTCTTT
CAWSEGRLF
>once|TRBJ2-5|TRBV29-1|TRBD1|13
TGCAGCGTTGAGACAGGGGACCAAGAGACCCAGTACTTC
CSVETGDQETQYF
>.|TRBJ2-7|TRBV2|TRBD1|14
TGTGCCAGCAGTACCCGGGACAGAGCCTACGAGCAGTACTTC
CASSTRDRAYEQYF